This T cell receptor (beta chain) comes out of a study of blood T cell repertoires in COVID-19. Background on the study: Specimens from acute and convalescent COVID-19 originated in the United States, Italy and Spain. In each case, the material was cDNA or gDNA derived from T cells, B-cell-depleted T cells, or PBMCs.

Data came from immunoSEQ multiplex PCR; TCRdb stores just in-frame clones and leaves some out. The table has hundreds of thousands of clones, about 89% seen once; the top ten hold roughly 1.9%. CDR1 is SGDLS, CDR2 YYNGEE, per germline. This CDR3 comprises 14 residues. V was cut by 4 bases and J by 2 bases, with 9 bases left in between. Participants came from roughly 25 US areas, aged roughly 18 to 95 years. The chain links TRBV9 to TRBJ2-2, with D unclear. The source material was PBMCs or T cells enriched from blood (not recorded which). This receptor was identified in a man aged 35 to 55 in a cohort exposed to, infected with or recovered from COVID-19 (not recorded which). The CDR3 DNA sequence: TGTGCCAGCAGCAGGCTACTAAACACCGGGGAGCTGTTTTTT. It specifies CASSRLLNTGELFF. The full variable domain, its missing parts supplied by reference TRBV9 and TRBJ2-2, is DSGVTQTPKHLITATGQRVTLRCSPRSGDLSVYWYQQSLDQGLQFLIQYYNGEERAKGNILERFSAQQFPDLHSELNLSSLELGDSALYFCASSRLLNTGELFFGEGSRLTVL.